Sequencing of this TCR beta chain was carried out in a study of shared clonotypes between healthy human individuals. The study's findings and limits: Researchers sampled blood only, noting tissue repertoires likely differ. Naive subsets typically showed greater estimated richness than memory subsets.

CD45RA+ naive and CD45RA-negative memory subsets were separated from CD4+ cells. Only in-frame clones appear in the TCRdb table, and some are missing; sequencing was by immunoSEQ multiplex PCR. The sample carries about 2,500,000 clones, 85% to 95% recorded once. Turning to this clone: Its cognate antigen is unknown.

Germline lookup yields CDR1 SGHTA and CDR2 FQGNSA. Unmatched junction bases numbered 11, after V lost 1 base and J lost 4 bases. The CDR3 spans 18 residues. The clonotype originates from a man in his late teens or twenties in good health. The sequencing sample was made of naive CD4+ T cells sorted from blood. The subset here: CD45RA+ positively selected. The rearrangement links TRBV7-2 to TRBJ2-5, with TRBD2 matching over 11 bases. DNA of the CDR3: TGTGCCAGCAGCTTAGGAGACCGGGTTAGCGGGAGGGGAGAGACCCAGTACTTC. Translated: CASSLGDRVSGRGETQYF.